A single sample is the source of the 10 T cell receptor beta chains below, sequenced in a study of blood T cell repertoires in COVID-19. The assay was immunoSEQ multiplex PCR, and TCRdb's table has in-frame clones only and misses some. The sample includes hundreds of thousands of clones, 82% of them seen just once. The sample comprised peripheral blood. The receptors were gathered from a woman of 80 years or more with acute or convalescent COVID-19.

This clone showed up just once. This chain connects TRBV6-6 to TRBJ1-4; weak D call: TRBD1 (5 bases). The CDR3 length is 15 residues. Between the trimmed V and J ends, which lost 6 bases and 4 bases, there was a span of 15 bases. Looked up from germline, CDR1 is MNHNY and CDR2 is SVGAGI (reference sequence). CDR3 bases: TGTGCCAGCAGCCTCTGGGCCGGGGGTAATGAAAAACTGTTTTTT. It is translated as CASSLWAGGNEKLFF.

This clone has just one count. The chain has TRBV19 and TRBJ1-2; D not certain. V was shortened by 1 base and J by 5 bases, with 11 bases between the two germline ends. Germline CDR1 is LNHDA and CDR2 is SQIVND (reference sequence). This CDR3 region has 14 residues. CDR3: CASSIVGGMYGYTF. In nucleotides, the CDR3 is TGTGCCAGTAGTATAGTTGGCGGGATGTATGGCTACACCTTC.

J is TRBJ2-4 and V is TRBV4-1; D may be TRBD1 (6 bases). Deletions cut 6 bases from V and 9 bases from J, with 18 bases between. In germline, CDR1 is MGHRA, CDR2 YSYEKL. The length of the CDR3 is 14 residues. This CDR3 is CASSSDRDTAIQYF. The CDR3 DNA follows: TGCGCCAGCAGTTCCGACCGGGACACAGCCATTCAGTACTTC.

As for this clone: Other nucleotide sequences from this sample produce the same CDR3. This chain links TRBV24-1 with TRBJ1-1; no firm D call. The length of the CDR3 is 13 residues. V was trimmed by 5 bases and J by 1 base, leaving 7 bases between them. The germline V gene encodes CDR1 KGHDR and CDR2 SFDVKD. The DNA of the CDR3 is TGTGCCACCAGTGGGGGAGCGAACACTGAAGCTTTCTTT. This sequence encodes CATSGGANTEAFF.

The gene calls are TRBV7-9 and TRBJ1-2, with TRBD1 matching over 7 bases. The CDR3 is 15 residues long. Germline V gives CDR1 SEHNR, CDR2 FQNEAQ (reference sequence). Losses at the gene ends were 4 bases for V and 3 bases for J; bases not matched to a gene: 8. In DNA form, the CDR3 reads TGTGCCAGCAGCTCTCCGCACAGGGGCTACTATGGCTACACCTTC. Protein: CASSSPHRGYYGYTF.

CDR3 in DNA: TGCAGCGTAGGACAGGGATCTGGGAGTTTCCGCTATGGCTACACCTTC. It encodes CSVGQGSGSFRYGYTF. This chain connects TRBV29-1 to TRBJ1-2, with 8 bases identical to TRBD1. Germline V lookup: CDR1 SQVTM, CDR2 ANQGSEA. The CDR3 totals 16 residues. V shed 6 bases and J 4 bases; nucleotides not matched to a gene: 16.

The chain is built from TRBV7-3 and TRBJ1-1, with D possibly TRBD1 on 5 matching bases. Per the germline V gene, CDR1 is SGHTA and CDR2 is FQGTGA. The length of the CDR3 is 15 residues. Between the trimmed V and J ends, which lost 0 bases and 1 base, there was a span of 9 bases. The CDR3 loop reads CASSLTGGGNTEAFF. The CDR3 nucleotides read TGTGCCAGCAGCTTAACCGGGGGAGGGAACACTGAAGCTTTCTTT.

The rearrangement links TRBV5-1 to TRBJ1-5; 7 bases are a match to TRBD1. The germline V gene has CDR1 SGHRS and CDR2 YFSETQ. V gave up 6 bases and J gave up 5 bases; unmatched junction bases: 20. This CDR3 contains 18 residues. The CDR3 bases are TGCGCCAGCACTAAGACAGGGCCCGCCCGAGTAGCTTATCAGCCCCAGCATTTT. It codes for CASTKTGPARVAYQPQHF.

The chain links TRBV5-4 to TRBJ1-1, with D possibly being TRBD1 (5 bases). V lost 4 bases to trimming and J lost 0 bases, with 13 bases between them. Germline-derived CDR1 and CDR2 are SGHNT and YYREEE (reference sequence). CDR3 length: 15 residues. The DNA for the CDR3 is TGTGCCAGCAGCCCGTCGGGGGTCTTGAACACTGAAGCTTTCTTT. Translating gives CASSPSGVLNTEAFF.

This clone was found a few times. This chain connects TRBV28 to TRBJ1-5; unclear D gene. Germline-derived CDR1 and CDR2 are MDHEN and SYDVKM. The V end was cut by 6 bases, the J end by 3 bases, with 15 bases between. The CDR3 sequence is 15 residues long. The CDR3 DNA reads TGTGCCAGCAGCCCCGGGATGGAGGACAATCAGCCCCAGCATTTT. Translation gives CASSPGMEDNQPQHF.